These T cell receptor beta chains were read from a single sample in a study of blood T cell repertoires in COVID-19. Produced via immunoSEQ multiplex PCR; TCRdb's table is partial and in-frame only. The sample lists under 35,000 clones, approximately 80% seen once, with approximately 40% in the top ten. Sequencing input: peripheral blood. The receptors derive from an older man with acute or convalescent COVID-19. Each CDR3 is given with its conserved first and last residue. Fields, in order: clone size, J gene, V gene, D gene, CDR3 protein, CDR3 DNA. D genes are given only for firm matches. Size is stated for part of the rows, as once, few or many counts, or as a class when the clone is expanded.

abundance: medium-sized; j_gene: TRBJ1-4; v_gene: TRBV4-1; d_gene: -; CDR3aa: CASSTQNEKLFF; CDR3nt: TGCGCCAGCAGCACCCAGAATGAAAAACTGTTTTTT
abundance: -; j_gene: TRBJ2-1; v_gene: TRBV24-1; d_gene: TRBD2; CDR3aa: CATSDSSGGAYNEQFF; CDR3nt: TGTGCCACCAGTGATTCCAGCGGGGGGGCGTATAATGAGCAGTTCTTC
abundance: -; j_gene: TRBJ2-7; v_gene: TRBV12-3/TRBV12-4; d_gene: -; CDR3aa: CASSYAVEQYF; CDR3nt: TGTGCCAGCAGTTATGCGGTCGAGCAGTACTTC
abundance: -; j_gene: TRBJ2-5; v_gene: TRBV6-1; d_gene: TRBD2; CDR3aa: CASSEGGGAETQYF; CDR3nt: TGTGCCAGCAGTGAGGGCGGGGGGGCAGAGACCCAGTACTTC
abundance: -; j_gene: TRBJ1-1; v_gene: TRBV18; d_gene: -; CDR3aa: CASSPGLREAFF; CDR3nt: TGTGCCAGCTCACCGGGACTTCGCGAGGCTTTCTTT
abundance: -; j_gene: TRBJ2-6; v_gene: TRBV3-1/TRBV3-2; d_gene: -; CDR3aa: CASSQDLGPPPGANVLTF; CDR3nt: TGTGCCAGCAGCCAAGATCTTGGGCCTCCCCCTGGGGCCAACGTCCTGACTTTC
abundance: once; j_gene: TRBJ2-7; v_gene: TRBV12-3/TRBV12-4; d_gene: TRBD1; CDR3aa: CASSRQGYEQYF; CDR3nt: TGTGCCAGCAGTCGACAGGGATACGAGCAGTACTTC
abundance: -; j_gene: TRBJ2-1; v_gene: TRBV4-1; d_gene: -; CDR3aa: CASSPPGSSYNEQFF; CDR3nt: TGCGCCAGCAGCCCCCCCGGTAGCTCCTACAATGAGCAGTTCTTC
abundance: -; j_gene: TRBJ1-6; v_gene: TRBV5-4; d_gene: -; CDR3aa: CASSRLNSPLHF; CDR3nt: TGTGCCAGCAGCAGACTAAATTCACCCCTCCACTTT
abundance: -; j_gene: TRBJ2-7; v_gene: TRBV7-6; d_gene: -; CDR3aa: CASSIPAQGSYEQYF; CDR3nt: TGTGCCAGCAGCATTCCTGCACAGGGTTCCTACGAGCAGTACTTC
abundance: -; j_gene: TRBJ2-3; v_gene: TRBV4-1; d_gene: -; CDR3aa: CASSPQSSREHTQYF; CDR3nt: TGCGCCAGCAGCCCTCAGTCGTCTAGGGAGCATACGCAGTATTTT
abundance: -; j_gene: TRBJ2-3; v_gene: TRBV30; d_gene: TRBD2; CDR3aa: CAWSVGGGATDTQYF; CDR3nt: TGTGCCTGGAGTGTAGGCGGGGGGGCGACGGATACGCAGTATTTT
abundance: once; j_gene: TRBJ1-4; v_gene: TRBV5-6; d_gene: -; CDR3aa: CASSYLRQAPSEKLFF; CDR3nt: TGTGCCAGCAGTTACCTCCGGCAGGCGCCTTCTGAAAAACTGTTTTTT
abundance: few; j_gene: TRBJ2-7; v_gene: TRBV7-2; d_gene: TRBD1; CDR3aa: CASSIRGGHEQYF; CDR3nt: TGTGCCAGCAGCATTAGAGGGGGCCACGAGCAGTACTTC
abundance: -; j_gene: TRBJ2-1; v_gene: TRBV3-1/TRBV3-2; d_gene: -; CDR3aa: CASSQAGLGGNEQFF; CDR3nt: TGTGCCAGCAGCCAGGCTGGACTGGGGGGCAATGAGCAGTTCTTC
abundance: -; j_gene: TRBJ1-1; v_gene: TRBV18; d_gene: TRBD1; CDR3aa: CASSPQGAEAFF; CDR3nt: TGTGCCAGCTCACCTCAGGGGGCTGAAGCTTTCTTT
abundance: -; j_gene: TRBJ2-5; v_gene: TRBV5-4; d_gene: -; CDR3aa: CASSPGFQETQYF; CDR3nt: TGTGCCAGCAGCCCAGGGTTCCAAGAGACCCAGTACTTC
abundance: -; j_gene: TRBJ2-5; v_gene: TRBV6-2/TRBV6-3; d_gene: -; CDR3aa: CASSPRIREKETQYF; CDR3nt: TGTGCCAGCAGTCCGAGGATACGGGAAAAAGAGACCCAGTACTTC